The 16 T cell receptor beta chains in this list originate from one sample, sequenced in a study of blood T cell repertoires in COVID-19. TCRdb's copy holds only in-frame clones and misses some; the assay was immunoSEQ multiplex PCR. The profile covers around 150,000 clones, with about 87% appearing a single time and more than 4% taken by the ten largest. Sequencing was done on a sample of peripheral blood. The receptors originated from a woman aged 40 to 50 with acute or convalescent COVID-19.

The chain combines TRBV5-1 with TRBJ2-7; 12 nucleotides agree with TRBD2. With 5 bases clipped from V and 1 base from J, the junction kept 4 bases outside the gene matches. The germline V gene has CDR1 SGHRS and CDR2 YFSETQ. The CDR3 totals 15 residues. This CDR3 reads CASRLTSGSSYEQYF. CDR3 coding DNA: TGCGCCAGCAGATTGACTAGCGGGAGTTCCTACGAGCAGTACTTC.

This clone came up once. The CDR3 spells CASSPEDSGNTIYF. The DNA for the CDR3 is TGTGCCAGCTCCCCGGAGGATTCTGGAAACACCATATATTTT. The chain is built from TRBV18 and TRBJ1-3; no clear D. Looked up from germline, CDR1 is KGHSH and CDR2 is LQKENI. The germline V and J ends were trimmed by 6 bases and 1 base, with 10 bases remaining between them. The CDR3 is made up of 14 amino acids.

The CDR3 is CATKSYGSGEFLSEAFF. Written as DNA, the CDR3 is TGTGCCACCAAAAGTTACGGTAGCGGGGAGTTTCTCTCTGAAGCTTTCTTT. The chain combines TRBV15 with TRBJ1-1, with D unclear. The V end was cut by 7 bases, the J end by 6 bases, with 27 bases between. CDR3 length: 17 residues. From germline, CDR1 is LNHNV and CDR2 YYDKDF (reference sequence).

V and J are TRBV5-8 and TRBJ2-7, with 9 positions matching TRBD1. Germline V gives CDR1 SGHTS, CDR2 YDEGEE. The CDR3 length is 15 residues. V shed 5 bases and J 3 bases; nucleotides not matched to a gene: 9. The DNA for the CDR3 is TGTGCCAGCAGGAAAACAGGGGGCGGAATCTACGAGCAGTACTTC. It translates to CASRKTGGGIYEQYF.

The V and J genes are TRBV5-4 and TRBJ2-1; D may be TRBD2 (5 bases). CDR1 SGHNT and CDR2 YYREEE come from the germline V gene (reference sequence). Trimming removed 1 base at V and 0 bases at J, with 5 bases between. The CDR3 runs 14 residues. In DNA, the CDR3 is TGTGCCAGCAGCTTGACTAGCTCCTACAATGAGCAGTTCTTC. Translated: CASSLTSSYNEQFF.

In its sample, this clone was seen a few times. The genes are TRBV7-2 and TRBJ2-7, with 9 bases identical to TRBD1. CDR3 size: 15 residues. The germline CDR1 and CDR2 sequences are SGHTA and FQGNSA. V was pared by 4 bases and J by 1 base, with 5 bases of the junction left unmatched. The CDR3 region is CASSSGTGKSYEQYF. The CDR3 region has the DNA TGTGCCAGCAGCTCCGGGACAGGGAAATCCTACGAGCAGTACTTC.

The CDR3 here is CATSDPGGDRTGELFF. The DNA of the CDR3 is TGTGCCACCAGTGACCCGGGGGGGGACCGTACCGGGGAGCTGTTTTTT. The chain joins TRBV24-1 to TRBJ2-2; 8 positions agree with TRBD2. This CDR3 has 16 amino acids. The germline V gene encodes CDR1 KGHDR and CDR2 SFDVKD. With V trimmed by 4 bases and J by 5 bases, 8 bases remained unmatched.

The V and J genes are TRBV11-1 and TRBJ2-2; D remains unclear. Trimming removed 5 bases from V and 4 bases from J, with 5 bases in between. The CDR3 is 12 amino acids. Germline loops: CDR1 SGHAT, CDR2 FQDESV (reference sequence). The CDR3 region is CASSPRTGELFF. As DNA, the CDR3 is TGTGCCAGCAGCCCCCGCACCGGGGAGCTGTTTTTT. Variable domain in full (rest from reference TRBV11-1 and TRBJ2-2): EAEVAQSPRYKITEKSQAVAFWCDPISGHATLYWYRQILGQGPELLVQFQDESVVDDSQLPKDRFSAERLKGVDSTLKIQPAELGDSAMYLCASSPRTGELFFGEGSRLTVL.

The chain recombines TRBV10-3 with TRBJ1-2; possible D gene TRBD1, 6 bases. The V end lost 5 bases, the J end lost 4 bases, and 11 bases lay between the germline ends. The CDR3 runs 13 residues. Germline assignment: CDR1 ENHRY and CDR2 SYGVKD. The CDR3 DNA sequence: TGTGCCATCAGTAAACCACAGGGCTATGGCTACACCTTC. It translates to CAISKPQGYGYTF.

This chain joins TRBV18 and TRBJ1-1; TRBD1 might be the D (5 bases). The CDR3 is made up of 16 amino acids. V lost 1 base, J lost 6 bases, and 18 bases lay in between. The germline gives CDR1 KGHSH, CDR2 LQKENI. The CDR3 is CASSPLATWQGPEAFF. The DNA of the CDR3 is TGTGCCAGCTCACCACTCGCTACGTGGCAGGGCCCTGAAGCTTTCTTT.

This clone was seen more than once but under ten times. The rearrangement links TRBV5-1 to TRBJ2-7, with a weak D call TRBD2 (6 bases). The V gene's germline CDR1 is SGHRS and CDR2 YFSETQ. The CDR3 loop spans 15 amino acids. Trimming pared 2 bases from V and 2 bases from J, leaving 14 bases between. The CDR3 reads CASSFSGGYTYEQYF. DNA for the CDR3: TGCGCCAGCAGCTTTTCCGGGGGTTACACCTACGAGCAGTACTTC.

The rearrangement joins TRBV6-6 to TRBJ2-1; TRBD2 is a possible D gene (5 bases). Trimming cost V 1 base and J 9 bases, with 19 bases left between them. This CDR3 is 16 amino acids long. Germline CDR1 is MNHNY and CDR2 is SVGAGI (reference sequence). The CDR3 protein is CASSYFRTGNAGEQFF. Here the CDR3 DNA reads TGTGCCAGCAGTTACTTTCGGACTGGAAATGCTGGTGAGCAGTTCTTC.

The rearrangement links TRBV19 to TRBJ2-4, with 7 bases lining up with TRBD1. The CDR3 covers 16 residues. In germline, CDR1 is LNHDA, CDR2 SQIVND (reference sequence). V dropped 6 bases and J dropped 0; count of bases not matched to a gene: 8. The CDR3 loop is CASSPQGILAKNIQYF. The CDR3 bases are TGTGCCAGTAGCCCACAGGGGATCCTAGCCAAAAACATTCAGTACTTC. The entire variable domain, with the rest obtained from reference TRBV19 and TRBJ2-4, is as follows: DGGITQSPKYLFRKEGQNVTLSCEQNLNHDAMYWYRQDPGQGLRLIYYSQIVNDFQKGDIAEGYSVSREKKESFPLTVTSAQKNPTAFYLCASSPQGILAKNIQYFGAGTRLSVL.

This clone was recorded only once. This chain links TRBV6-1 with TRBJ2-5; D is possibly TRBD1 (5 bases). Germline assignment: CDR1 MNHNS and CDR2 SASEGT. Trimming pared 3 bases from V and 7 bases from J, leaving 12 bases between. The CDR3 totals 13 residues. CDR3 nucleotide sequence: TGTGCCAGCAGTGATTCAGGGCCCTGGACCCAGTACTTC. Translation: CASSDSGPWTQYF.

This rearrangement joins TRBV7-2 to TRBJ2-1; D is perhaps TRBD1 (5 bases). Germline V gene lookup returns CDR1 SGHTA and CDR2 FQGNSA. The CDR3 totals 15 residues. V lost 6 bases to trimming and J lost 0 bases, with 12 bases between them. Here the CDR3 reads CASRPTGYSYNEQFF. Written as DNA, the CDR3 is TGTGCCAGCAGGCCCACAGGATACTCCTACAATGAGCAGTTCTTC.

The chain has TRBV18 and TRBJ2-1; D not certain. V shed 4 bases and J shed 5 bases, with 12 bases lying between them. The CDR3 has 14 amino acids. Germline loops: CDR1 KGHSH, CDR2 LQKENI. DNA of the CDR3: TGTGCCAGCTCACTCCAAAGGAGAGACAATGAGCAGTTCTTC. It yields the protein CASSLQRRDNEQFF. Full variable domain (remainder filled in from reference TRBV18 and TRBJ2-1): NAGVMQNPRHLVRRRGQEARLRCSPMKGHSHVYWYRQLPEEGLKFMVYLQKENIIDESGMPKERFSAEFPKEGPSILRIQQVVRGDSAAYFCASSLQRRDNEQFFGPGTRLTVL.